This T cell receptor (beta chain) appears in the sequencing data of a study of tumor and adjacent non-tumor tissue in lung cancer. This sample's RNA came from whole unsorted tissue. On this clonotype: One junction end disagrees with the germline gene, perhaps due to a read error.

TCRbeta libraries were built with three rounds of nested PCR, modified from ARM-PCR. TCRdb ran MiXCR on the multiplex PCR reads and lists one entry per CDR3 protein. The repertoire holds about 93,000 distinct CDR3 sequences, roughly 70% seen once, with roughly 18% in the top ten. The CDR3 sequence is 14 residues long. J is TRBJ1-3 and V is TRBV12-3 or TRBV12-4; D not resolved. The sample consisted of lung tumor tissue. This receptor was identified in a man in his 60s with non-small cell lung cancer. CDR3 nucleotide sequence: TGTGCCAGCAGTTTAGCCCATCCGGGAAACACTATATATTTT. Translation gives CASSLAHPGNTIYF.